A single sample is the source of the 22 T cell receptor beta chains below, sequenced in a study of blood T cell repertoires in COVID-19. Measured with immunoSEQ multiplex PCR; TCRdb has only the in-frame clones, and not every one. The sample has around 620,000 clones; 85% to 90% are singletons. The sample taken for sequencing was peripheral blood. These receptors originate from a woman aged 18-29 years with acute or convalescent COVID-19.

The rearrangement uses TRBV27 and TRBJ2-7; 10 nucleotides line up with TRBD1. The CDR3 length is 15 residues. The V gene end was trimmed by 3 bases and the J gene end by 4 bases; junction bases not matched to a gene: 6. Looked up from germline, CDR1 is MNHEY and CDR2 is SMNVEV (reference sequence). The CDR3 spells CASSLSGQGFYEQYF. The CDR3 DNA sequence: TGTGCCAGCAGTTTGTCGGGACAGGGGTTTTACGAGCAGTACTTC.

The chain recombines TRBV7-6 with TRBJ2-5, with a tentative D call TRBD1 (6 bases). Trimming took off 5 bases at V and 5 bases at J, with 15 bases between the two ends. Germline assignment: CDR1 SGHVS and CDR2 FNYEAQ. The CDR3 runs 14 residues. CDR3 sequence reads: CASSLTGNWETQYF. CDR3 bases: TGTGCCAGCAGCCTCACAGGGAATTGGGAGACCCAGTACTTC.

This sequence joins TRBV5-1 and TRBJ2-7; 15 nucleotides agree with TRBD2. CDR3 length equals 19 residues. In germline, CDR1 is SGHRS, CDR2 YFSETQ. J was trimmed by 0 bases and V by 0 bases; bases with no gene match: 7. DNA for the CDR3: TGCGCCAGCAGCTTGGTTGGACTAGCGGGGGGGCTGAGCTCCTACGAGCAGTACTTC. It codes for CASSLVGLAGGLSSYEQYF.

The chain carries TRBV12-5 and TRBJ1-5, with 8 bases identical to TRBD1. The junction had 3 bases not matched to a gene; V was cut back by 1 base and J by 7 bases. Germline V gene lookup returns CDR1 LGHNT and CDR2 FRNRAP. The CDR3 sequence is 14 residues long. CDR3: CASGLDSGGQPQHF. The CDR3 DNA reads TGTGCTAGTGGTTTGGACTCAGGGGGCCAGCCCCAGCATTTT.

V usage is TRBV12-3 or TRBV12-4 and J usage is TRBJ2-7, with TRBD2 as a possible D gene (5 bases). The CDR3 covers 13 residues. Trimming left V 8 bases short and J 3 bases short, with 14 bases between. The CDR3 protein is CASSFTRGYEQYF. DNA for the CDR3: TGTGCCAGCTCCTTTACTAGAGGCTACGAGCAGTACTTC.

The J gene is TRBJ1-5, the V gene TRBV6-5; D remains unclear. The V gene's germline CDR1 is MNHEY and CDR2 SVGAGI. The CDR3 is made up of 15 amino acids. V lost 3 bases and J 3 bases, leaving 12 bases between the germline ends. The CDR3 nucleotides are TGTGCCAGCAGTTATTCGGGAGGCGACAATCAGCCCCAGCATTTT. Amino acid sequence: CASSYSGGDNQPQHF.

In DNA form, the CDR3 reads TGTGCCAGCAGCTTAGTTAGCGGGCTACCTAGGGAGACCCAGTACTTC. Translation gives CASSLVSGLPRETQYF. The genes are TRBV7-6 and TRBJ2-5, with TRBD2 identical over 7 bases. CDR3 length: 16 residues. After removal of 1 base from V and 5 bases from J, the junction contained 10 bases not matched to a gene. From germline, CDR1 is SGHVS and CDR2 FNYEAQ.

The J gene is TRBJ1-3, the V gene TRBV19; weak D call: TRBD1 (5 bases). The CDR3 covers 14 residues. Trimming took off 7 bases at V and 4 bases at J, with 14 bases between the two ends. Germline CDR1 LNHDA, CDR2 SQIVND (reference sequence). The DNA of the CDR3 is TGTGCCAGTACGCGGGGGAGGGAAGGAAACACCATATATTTT. Its protein product is CASTRGREGNTIYF.

J is TRBJ2-7 and V is TRBV6-5, with 7 bases identical to TRBD2. Germline CDR1 and CDR2: MNHEY and SVGAGI. The CDR3 spans 15 residues. V was pared by 7 bases and J by 2 bases, with 11 bases of the junction left unmatched. CDR3 sequence reads: CASTESTGGTYEQYF. The CDR3 nucleotides are TGTGCCAGCACCGAGTCAACGGGGGGAACCTACGAGCAGTACTTC.

The chain combines TRBV29-1 with TRBJ2-1; D remains ambiguous. The V gene's germline CDR1 is SQVTM and CDR2 ANQGSEA. The CDR3 covers 17 residues. V gave up 0 bases and J gave up 2 bases, with 17 bases separating them. The CDR3 sequence: CSVEDLLRNGPYNEQFF. For the CDR3, the DNA is TGCAGCGTTGAAGATCTACTTAGAAATGGGCCCTACAATGAGCAGTTCTTC.

The chain employs TRBV5-1 and TRBJ1-1; a weak D match, TRBD1 (5 bases). Trimming took off 0 bases at V and 2 bases at J, with 14 bases between the two ends. Germline V CDR1 and CDR2: SGHRS, YFSETQ. This CDR3 is built from 16 residues. The CDR3 nucleotides read TGCGCCAGCAGCTTGGGCCAGGGTCCCGCAAACACTGAAGCTTTCTTT. Its translation: CASSLGQGPANTEAFF.

The chain couples TRBV6-2 or TRBV6-3 to TRBJ1-2; TRBD1 matches 10 bases. The CDR3 covers 15 residues. Trimming removed 5 bases from V and 3 bases from J; junction bases left unmatched: 6. Germline V gene sequence: CDR1 MNHEY, CDR2 SVGEGT. The CDR3 loop reads CASSKTGTGDYGYTF. CDR3 bases: TGTGCCAGCAGTAAGACCGGGACAGGGGACTATGGCTACACCTTC.

V is TRBV7-9 and J is TRBJ1-4, with D possibly matching TRBD1 (6 bases). V lost 5 bases to trimming and J lost 2 bases, with 12 bases between them. Germline V gene data show CDR1 as SEHNR and CDR2 as FQNEAQ (reference sequence). The CDR3 spans 15 residues. CDR3 sequence (DNA): TGTGCCAGCAGCCCCACAGGGCTCACTAATGAAAAACTGTTTTTT. Residues: CASSPTGLTNEKLFF.

This chain connects TRBV30 to TRBJ1-2; D is possibly TRBD1 (6 bases). Trimming pared 2 bases from V and 8 bases from J, leaving 21 bases between. The CDR3 is 15 residues long. Germline CDR1 GTSNPN, CDR2 SVGIG (reference sequence). The chain's CDR3 is CAWSFRRVAGEGYTF. The CDR3 DNA reads as TGTGCCTGGAGTTTTAGGCGGGTGGCAGGGGAGGGCTACACCTTC.

The V gene is TRBV27, the J gene TRBJ2-1, with a tentative D call TRBD2 (6 bases). The V gene lost 5 bases and the J gene lost 7 bases, with 15 bases spanning the gap. Germline V lookup: CDR1 MNHEY, CDR2 SMNVEV (reference sequence). This CDR3 comprises 14 residues. CDR3 sequence (DNA): TGTGCCAGCAGTACTCAGCCCCGGGGGAATGAGCAGTTCTTC. It translates to CASSTQPRGNEQFF.

V is TRBV6-1 and J is TRBJ1-5; maybe TRBD1 (5 bases). The ends were cut back, 0 bases at V and 0 bases at J, with 6 bases in the middle. The CDR3 consists of 15 residues. The germline CDR1 and CDR2 sequences are MNHNS and SASEGT. CDR3 amino acids: CASSEARVSNQPQHF. The CDR3 bases are TGTGCCAGCAGTGAAGCCAGGGTTAGCAATCAGCCCCAGCATTTT.

V gene TRBV4-1 combines with J gene TRBJ2-1; 14 bases map to TRBD2. The germline gives CDR1 MGHRA, CDR2 YSYEKL. J gave up 10 bases and V 0 bases, and 11 bases lay outside the gene matches. CDR3 length: 18 amino acids. The CDR3 region has the DNA TGCGCCAGCAGCCAAGACCCCCAGGCAGGACTAGCGGGGGGAGAGCAGTTCTTC. This encodes CASSQDPQAGLAGGEQFF.

This chain uses TRBV7-8 with TRBJ2-1, with D perhaps matching TRBD1 (5 bases). Germline assignment: CDR1 SGHVS and CDR2 FQNEAQ. The CDR3 is 15 amino acids. The germline V and J ends were trimmed by 1 base and 5 bases, with 12 bases remaining between them. The CDR3 loop is CASSLEVRVNNEQFF. The CDR3, as DNA: TGTGCCAGCAGCTTAGAGGTCAGGGTAAACAATGAGCAGTTCTTC.

The V call is TRBV30, the J call TRBJ1-1; D ambiguous. Germline CDR1 GTSNPN, CDR2 SVGIG (reference sequence). Trimming shortened V by 5 bases and J by 1 base, and 11 bases separated the two germline ends. CDR3 size: 13 residues. CDR3 DNA sequence: TGTGCCTGGGGTCGAAGCCCGAACACTGAAGCTTTCTTT. This sequence encodes CAWGRSPNTEAFF. Based on the CDR3 plus reference TRBV30 and TRBJ1-1, the full variable domain is SQTIHQWPATLVQPVGSPLSLECTVEGTSNPNLYWYRQAAGRGLQLLFYSVGIGQISSEVPQNLSASRPQDRQFILSSKKLLLSDSGFYLCAWGRSPNTEAFFGQGTRLTVV.

The chain joins TRBV27 to TRBJ1-1, with D unresolved. CDR1 and CDR2 (germline): MNHEY, SMNVEV (reference sequence). Trimming pared 3 bases from V and 0 bases from J, leaving 14 bases between. The CDR3 contains 16 residues. CDR3 coding DNA: TGTGCCAGCAGTTTGGGAGCAGACTACATGAACACTGAAGCTTTCTTT. Translation gives CASSLGADYMNTEAFF.

As DNA, the CDR3 is TGCGCCAGCAACTCAGGCAACTATGGCTACACCTTC. Its protein product is CASNSGNYGYTF. The chain joins TRBV5-1 to TRBJ1-2; D not resolved. Between the trimmed V and J ends, which lost 6 bases and 2 bases, there was a span of 8 bases. The length of the CDR3 is 12 residues. CDR1 SGHRS and CDR2 YFSETQ come from the germline V gene.

Of note for this clone: Within the sample, other DNA sequences also encode this same CDR3. V and J are TRBV7-6 and TRBJ1-5; D not resolved. Deletions cut 1 base from V and 6 bases from J, with 7 bases between. Germline CDR1 and CDR2: SGHVS and FNYEAQ. The CDR3 sequence is 13 residues long. CDR3 nucleotide sequence: TGTGCCAGCAGCTTAGGGGGAGGTCAGCCCCAGCATTTT. This codes for CASSLGGGQPQHF.